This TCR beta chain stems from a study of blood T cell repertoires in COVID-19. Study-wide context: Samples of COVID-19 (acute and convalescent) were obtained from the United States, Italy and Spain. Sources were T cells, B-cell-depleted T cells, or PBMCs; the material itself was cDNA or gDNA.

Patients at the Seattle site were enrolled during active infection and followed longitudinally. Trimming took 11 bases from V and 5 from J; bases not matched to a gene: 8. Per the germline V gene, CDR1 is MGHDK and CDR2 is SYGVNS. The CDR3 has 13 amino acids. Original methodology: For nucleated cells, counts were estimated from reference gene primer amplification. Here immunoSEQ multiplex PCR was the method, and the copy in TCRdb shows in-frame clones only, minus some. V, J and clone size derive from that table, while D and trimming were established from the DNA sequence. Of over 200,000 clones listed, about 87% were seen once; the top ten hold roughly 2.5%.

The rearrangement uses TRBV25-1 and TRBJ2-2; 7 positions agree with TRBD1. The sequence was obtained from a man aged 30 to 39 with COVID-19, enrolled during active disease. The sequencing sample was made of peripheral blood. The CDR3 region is CAGKTGWTGELFF. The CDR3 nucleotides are TGTGCCGGGAAGACAGGGTGGACCGGGGAGCTGTTTTTT.